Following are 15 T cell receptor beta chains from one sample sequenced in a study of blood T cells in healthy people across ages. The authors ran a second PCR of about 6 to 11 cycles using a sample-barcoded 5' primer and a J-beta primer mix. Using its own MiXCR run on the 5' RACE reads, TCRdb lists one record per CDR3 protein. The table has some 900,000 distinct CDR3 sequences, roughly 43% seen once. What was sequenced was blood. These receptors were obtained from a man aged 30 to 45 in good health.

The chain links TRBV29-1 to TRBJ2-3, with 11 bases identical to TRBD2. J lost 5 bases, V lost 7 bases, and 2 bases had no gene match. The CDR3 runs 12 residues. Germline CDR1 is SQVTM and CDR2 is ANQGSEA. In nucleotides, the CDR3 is TGCAGCGGAGGGACTAGCGGAGATACGCAGTATTTT. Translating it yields CSGGTSGDTQYF.

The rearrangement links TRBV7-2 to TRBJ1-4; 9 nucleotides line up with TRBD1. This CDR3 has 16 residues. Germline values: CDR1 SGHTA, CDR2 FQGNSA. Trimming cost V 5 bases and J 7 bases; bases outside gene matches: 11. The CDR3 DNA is TGTGCCAGCAGCACTCGGACAGGGGAGGGGGGTGAAAAACTGTTTTTT. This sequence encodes CASSTRTGEGGEKLFF.

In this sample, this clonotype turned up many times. The DNA for the CDR3 is TGTGCCAGCAGTCGACAGCTCTCTGGGGCCAACGTCCTGACTTTC. As protein: CASSRQLSGANVLTF. V and J are TRBV12-3 or TRBV12-4 and TRBJ2-6; TRBD1 might be the D (5 bases). V was pared by 5 bases and J by 0 bases, with 8 bases between. This CDR3 is built from 15 residues.

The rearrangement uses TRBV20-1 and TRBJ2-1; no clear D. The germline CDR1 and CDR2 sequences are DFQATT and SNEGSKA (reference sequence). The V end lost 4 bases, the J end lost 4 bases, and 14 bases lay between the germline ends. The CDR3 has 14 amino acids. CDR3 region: CSATSQEHYNEQFF. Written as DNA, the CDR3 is TGCAGTGCTACGTCCCAGGAGCATTACAATGAGCAGTTCTTC.

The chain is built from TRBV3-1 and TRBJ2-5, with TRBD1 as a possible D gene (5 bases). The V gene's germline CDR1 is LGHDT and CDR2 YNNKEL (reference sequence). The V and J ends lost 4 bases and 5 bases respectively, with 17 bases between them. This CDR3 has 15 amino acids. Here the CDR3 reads CASSPHGGTGETQYF. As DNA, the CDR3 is TGTGCCAGCAGCCCCCACGGCGGTACAGGCGAGACCCAGTACTTC.

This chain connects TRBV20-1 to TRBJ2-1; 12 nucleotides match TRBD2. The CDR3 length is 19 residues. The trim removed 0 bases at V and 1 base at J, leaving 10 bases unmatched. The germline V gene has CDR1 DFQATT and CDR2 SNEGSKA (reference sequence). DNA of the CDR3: TGCAGTGCTAGAGATCGGGGGCTAGCGGGGGGGCCGTCCTACAATGAGCAGTTCTTC. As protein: CSARDRGLAGGPSYNEQFF.

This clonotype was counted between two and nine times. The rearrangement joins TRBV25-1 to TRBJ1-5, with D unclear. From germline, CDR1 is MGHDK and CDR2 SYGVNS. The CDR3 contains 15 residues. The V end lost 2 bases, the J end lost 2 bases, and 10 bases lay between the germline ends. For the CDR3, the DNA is TGTGCCAGCAGTGAAGAGGGATTCGGCAATCAGCCCCAGCATTTT. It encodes CASSEEGFGNQPQHF. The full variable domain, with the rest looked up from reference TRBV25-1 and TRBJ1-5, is EADIYQTPRYLVIGTGKKITLECSQTMGHDKMYWYQQDPGMELHLIHYSYGVNSTEKGDLSSESTVSRIRTEHFPLTLESARPSHTSQYLCASSEEGFGNQPQHFGDGTRLSIL.

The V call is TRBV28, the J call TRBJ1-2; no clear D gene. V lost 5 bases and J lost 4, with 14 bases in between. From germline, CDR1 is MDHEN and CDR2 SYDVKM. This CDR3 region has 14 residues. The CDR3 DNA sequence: TGTGCCAGCAGTCTGACCTCCGGGATCTATGGCTACACCTTC. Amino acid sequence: CASSLTSGIYGYTF.

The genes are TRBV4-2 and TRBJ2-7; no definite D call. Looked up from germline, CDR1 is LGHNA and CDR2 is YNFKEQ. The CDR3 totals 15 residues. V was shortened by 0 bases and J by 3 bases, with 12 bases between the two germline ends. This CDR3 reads CASSQEASGSYEQYF. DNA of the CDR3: TGTGCCAGCAGCCAAGAGGCGTCAGGAAGCTACGAGCAGTACTTC.

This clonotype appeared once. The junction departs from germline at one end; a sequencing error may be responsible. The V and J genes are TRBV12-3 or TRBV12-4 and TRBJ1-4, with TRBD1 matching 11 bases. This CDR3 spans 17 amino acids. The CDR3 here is CASSLWDRGKTNEELFF. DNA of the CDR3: TGTGCCAGCAGTTTATGGGACAGGGGGAAGACTAATGAAGAACTGTTTTTT.

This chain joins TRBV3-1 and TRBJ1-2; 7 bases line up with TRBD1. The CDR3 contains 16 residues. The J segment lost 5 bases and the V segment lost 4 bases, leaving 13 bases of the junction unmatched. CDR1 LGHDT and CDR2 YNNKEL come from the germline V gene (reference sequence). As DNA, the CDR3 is TGTGCCAGCAGCCGGGGGGCGGAGGGGGCGCTTTATGGCTACACCTTC. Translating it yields CASSRGAEGALYGYTF.

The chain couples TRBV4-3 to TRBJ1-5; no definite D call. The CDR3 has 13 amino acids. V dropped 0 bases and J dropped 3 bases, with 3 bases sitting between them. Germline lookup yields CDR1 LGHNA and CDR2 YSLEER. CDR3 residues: CASSQEVNQPQHF. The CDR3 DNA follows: TGCGCCAGCAGCCAAGAGGTCAATCAGCCCCAGCATTTT.

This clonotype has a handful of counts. The CDR3, as DNA: TGCAGTGCTAGAGACCCATCGTTGAGCGCTAACTATGGCTACACCTTC. It codes for CSARDPSLSANYGYTF. V gene TRBV20-1 combines with J gene TRBJ1-2; D is ambiguous. Germline V CDR1 and CDR2: DFQATT, SNEGSKA (reference sequence). V was trimmed by 0 bases and J by 0 bases, leaving 14 bases between them. The CDR3 spans 16 residues.

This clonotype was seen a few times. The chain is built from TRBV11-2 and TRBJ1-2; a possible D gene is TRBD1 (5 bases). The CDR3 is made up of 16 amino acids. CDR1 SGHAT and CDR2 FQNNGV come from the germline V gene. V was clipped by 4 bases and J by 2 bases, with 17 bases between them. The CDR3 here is CASSSFDGGPNYGYTF. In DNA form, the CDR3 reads TGTGCCAGCAGCTCTTTTGATGGGGGACCCAACTATGGCTACACCTTC.

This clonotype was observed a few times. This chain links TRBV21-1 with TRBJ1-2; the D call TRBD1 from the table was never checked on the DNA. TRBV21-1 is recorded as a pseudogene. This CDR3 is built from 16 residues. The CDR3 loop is CASSRSRQGSNYGYTF. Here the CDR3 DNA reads TGTGCCAGCAGCAGGTCCAGACAGGGTTCTAACTATGGCTACACCTTC.